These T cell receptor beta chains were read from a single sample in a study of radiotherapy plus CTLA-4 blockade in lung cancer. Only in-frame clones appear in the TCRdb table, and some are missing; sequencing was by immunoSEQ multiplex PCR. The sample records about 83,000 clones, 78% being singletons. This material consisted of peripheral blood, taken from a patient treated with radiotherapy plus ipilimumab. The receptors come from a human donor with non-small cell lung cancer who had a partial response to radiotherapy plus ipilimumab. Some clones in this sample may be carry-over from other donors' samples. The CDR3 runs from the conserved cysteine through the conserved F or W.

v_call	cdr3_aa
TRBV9	CASSRLADTGELFF
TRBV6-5	CASKERGTDTQYF
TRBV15	CATSRGQVAYGYTF
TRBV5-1	CASRAMGSTGELFF
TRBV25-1	CASSWDYSWETQYF
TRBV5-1	CASSLDRYTEAFF
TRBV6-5	CASSYSPGSGTGELFF
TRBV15	CATSRDPTGATAYEQYF
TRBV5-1	CASSLAPGVDTDTQYF
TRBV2	CASSERTPPATQYF
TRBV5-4	CASSLPGIYGYTF
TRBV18	CASSEGASGNQPQHF
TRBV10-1	CASAEGSGGANEQYF
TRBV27	CASSPGEGGSTDTQYF
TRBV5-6	CASSWRRGAEAFF
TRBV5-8	CASSGWDRATGELFF
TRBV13	CASSLGLGTGGADTQYF
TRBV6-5	CASSYSKGDEQFF
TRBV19	CASSMRQTEKLFF
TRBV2	CASRDGQSTDTQYF
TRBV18	CASSPIAVSSYEQYF
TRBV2	CASSEVTPRGTQYF
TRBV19	CASSMVPESFYTGELFF
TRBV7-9	CASSFSDRGATVQETQYF
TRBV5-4	CASSLRGRIETQYF